The T cell receptor (beta chain) described here comes from a study of cytomegalovirus exposure and HLA in healthy donors (dated by TCRdb to about 2017). General notes on the study: In an earlier analysis of 587 of the donors, 276 Gb of sequence data and 90 million to 120 million unique TCR beta sequences from some 170 million T cells were reported. The T cell repertoires of 666 subjects were profiled by immunosequencing and related to cytomegalovirus serostatus. In the later analysis, no new phenotypic data were used to find candidate immune exposures; instead, reliance was placed on TCR beta sequences and their occurrence across donors. An earlier analysis of roughly 580 of the donors used high-throughput TCR beta sequencing to judge whether each TCR beta V gene segment behaved as functional or pseudogenic. In a later analysis, previously published TCR beta repertoires from 550 to 750 donors were re-analyzed and high-resolution HLA genotyping was added so that TCR occurrence patterns could be studied. Donor age, sex, ethnicity and CMV serostatus were collected together with the repertoire data. Genome-wide SNP genotypes for about 55% of the roughly 670 donors were used in a later genetic analysis, which treated that subset as a discovery cohort. In addition to the first cohort of 666 subjects, a separate validation cohort of 130 or so different subjects was used. Because of strong linkage in the cohort, roughly five DR-DQ haplotypes were treated as single units for association and clustering. About 300 gigabases of sequencing data and 78 million or so unique TCR sequences were included in an early release covering roughly 600 HLA-typed donors. Across 398 genotyped donors of the cohort, an average of approximately 220,000 unique TCR beta nucleotide sequences per donor were sequenced, and approximately 19% of those sequences were non-productive. The study aimed to test whether cataloging public T cell receptors could reveal signatures of past pathogen exposure. Typing coverage differed by locus: A, B, C, DRB1 and DQB1 were typed in roughly 620-630 donors, DQA1 in 522, DPA1 in 606, and DPB1 in 472. Every repertoire in the discovery cohort had been generated on one and the same sequencing platform. Among the roughly 410 genotyped donors, approximately 76% belonged to the genetic ancestry cluster associated with self-reported Caucasian donors. To predict cytomegalovirus infection status, the study combined high-throughput TCR immunosequencing, statistical association of individual TCRs with disease status, and machine learning. Class I and class II HLA loci were covered by the typing at four-digit resolution. Findings and caveats that apply to the study as a whole: In the study, some 160 TCR beta chains were listed as associated with cytomegalovirus. A later analysis found that TCR association rates varied across HLA loci, with DRB1 alleles showing the most associated TCRs and HLA-C alleles the fewest. The only immune exposure information available for the cohort was CMV serostatus. Correlated functional status among segregating V segments might reflect linkage disequilibrium, but an unknown experimental factor could not be ruled out. Because some donors lacked HLA typing at each locus, the association tests relied only on the typed subset. A group of highly shared sequence variants was considered likely to be a technical artifact of the sequencing pipeline. V-gene and J-gene trimming of TCR beta chains was associated with a missense DCLRE1C variant in a later genetic analysis, and the association was replicated in an independent cohort. According to a later analysis, parvovirus B19, influenza, CMV and Epstein-Barr virus appeared linked to several top co-occurrence clusters. The authors suggested that the approach could potentially be generalized to other disease states and immunological phenotypes. Because the 87-base-pair reads could not distinguish some IMGT-functional V segments, including TRBV6-2 and TRBV6-3, those segments were excluded. Most CMV-associated TCR beta chains appeared to be HLA-restricted in a later analysis, and the HLA associations seemed to be driven largely by CMV exposure. A later genetic analysis reported fewer N-insertions in productive TCRs among donors in an Asian-associated ancestry cluster than the roughly 620-donor mean. A later analysis associated 16,951 TCR beta sequences with specific HLA alleles at a false discovery rate of 0.05. Cytomegalovirus status was reported to be diagnosed by the classifier with high specificity and sensitivity in both the original and validation cohorts. In vitro tests confirmed that a few of the cytomegalovirus-associated TCR beta chains recognize cytomegalovirus antigens. Over 15 rarely observed V segments, including chromosome 9 orphons, were excluded from the earlier analysis of about 600 of the donors because counts were too low. Roughly uniform sequencing depth across donors was assumed in presence/absence analyses, although this assumption may not hold. Assigning TCR associations to individual alleles was difficult when HLA alleles, especially DR and DQ, strongly co-occurred. Broadly in line with IMGT annotations, most TCR beta V segments showed up in productive rearrangements about 90% or about 30% of the time in an earlier analysis of 587 of the donors. While some public TCRs were present in many individuals, most TCR sequences turned up only very rarely across donors. In a later analysis, HLA-associated TCR beta chains showed more clonal expansion and lower generation probabilities than non-associated chains that were equally common. A further reported finding was that TCR beta sequences accurately predicted the HLA-A and HLA-B alleles for most subjects in the first cohort. This cohort had only TCR beta chains sequenced, and the lack of alpha or paired-chain data limited which features could be detected.

The library was prepared using the immunoSEQ multiplex PCR assay. A mixture of 60 forward primers for TCR Vbeta segments and 13 reverse primers for TCR Jbeta segments was used in the multiplex PCR. Amplification of the CDR3 region of rearranged TCR beta genes was performed with a multiplex PCR assay on genomic DNA. On the Illumina HiSeq System, the amplified TCR beta libraries were sequenced as 87-base-pair reads. The study's processing was this. A later analysis counted some 74 million unique TCR beta chains across the 550 to 800 repertoires, and about 10 million of these chains were shared by at least two donors. Raw reads were error-corrected and collapsed into unique sequences by a nearest-neighbor algorithm in which closely related sequences were merged to remove PCR and sequencing errors. To assign V, D and J gene segments, CDR3 sequences were aligned to IMGT reference sequences. For a sequence to be retained, at least a six-nucleotide match to both a V gene segment and a J gene segment was required. A rearrangement counted as productive if the CDR3 had no stop codons and remained in frame with V and J, and every other rearrangement counted as non-productive. Following IMGT convention, CDR3 was defined as the stretch from the second conserved V-encoded cysteine up to the conserved J-encoded phenylalanine. The earlier analysis of about 610 of the donors excluded any sequence lacking an unambiguous match to a single V gene segment. In an earlier analysis of some 590 of the donors, a V segment was called functional when productive rearrangements were above 56.7%, and segregating when the standard deviation between donors exceeded 5%. A statistical classification framework was built for diagnosing cytomegalovirus status from the catalog of TCR beta chain sequences. In a later analysis, TCR nucleotide sequences were compared against IMGT/GENE-DB human TR gene sequences so that V and J genes could be assigned. In a later analysis, CDR3 sequences and most-parsimonious VDJ recombination scenarios were assigned using the TCRdist pipeline. In a later analysis, each TCR beta chain was defined by its CDR3 amino acid sequence together with its V-gene family, and reads without a unique V-gene family were excluded. A later analysis removed several hundred highly shared, low-generation-probability nucleotide sequences to deal with suspected cross-contamination and a sequencing artifact. In a later analysis, a clonal expansion index for each public chain was calculated from normalized within-repertoire ranks of inferred template counts. Generation probabilities in a later analysis came from a VDJ recombination model fitted to out-of-frame rearrangements, and those results were checked against IGoR. Hypergeometric tests were used in a later analysis to score TCR-TCR, TCR-HLA and TCR-CMV co-occurrence, with a repertoire-size bias correction applied to the TCR pairs. In a later analysis, false discovery rates were estimated by permuting HLA or CMV assignments 20 times. In a later analysis, co-occurring TCRs were grouped using DBSCAN, and TCRdist sequence similarity was added for clustering within HLA-allele-positive subsets. Repertoires with fewer than 30,000 or more than 120,000 public chains, plus five repertoires with anomalous nucleotide sharing, were excluded from co-occurrence clustering. The table comes from immuneACCESS by way of TCRdb, which keeps in-frame sequences with V and J called. Part of the clones is missing from these tables; in studies checked, under half for an unresolved V gene and the rest for unknown reasons. V, J and clone size are those of that table, while D and trimming were read from the DNA. This sample comprises 250,000 to 350,000 clones, roughly two thirds of them detected only once. Around 2.3% of the sample belongs to the ten largest clones.

To note about this clone: Its recognized antigen is unknown. Base qualities were left out, and no much larger clone turns up one base away.

The cohort was made up of about 610 healthy bone marrow donors. All cohort members were sampled while nominally healthy, although unrecorded immune exposures were likely present. The donor was CMV seronegative and belonged to the group of over 350 seronegative cohort members. Every donor gave a peripheral blood sample, and the peripheral blood mononuclear cells from that sample were used for TCR beta sequencing. The Qiagen DNeasy Blood Extraction Kit was used to extract genomic DNA from the blood cell samples. V and J are truncated by 1 base and 4 bases respectively, leaving an intervening sequence of 14 bases. From cysteine to phenylalanine, the CDR3 is 15 amino acids long. Only CDR3 DNA remains: 45 bases, in frame from the first base. The germline V gene (reference sequence) gives CDR1 as MNHEY and CDR2 as SMNVEV.

This receptor was taken from a female donor in good health and CMV-seronegative. Sequences were obtained from PBMCs. The rearranged chain carries TRBV27 and TRBJ2-7; TRBD2 is a possible D gene, resting on 6 matching bases. CDR3 protein: CASSLFAGSNYEQYF. The sequence in DNA is TGTGCCAGCAGTTTATTCGCGGGATCCAATTACGAGCAGTACTTC.